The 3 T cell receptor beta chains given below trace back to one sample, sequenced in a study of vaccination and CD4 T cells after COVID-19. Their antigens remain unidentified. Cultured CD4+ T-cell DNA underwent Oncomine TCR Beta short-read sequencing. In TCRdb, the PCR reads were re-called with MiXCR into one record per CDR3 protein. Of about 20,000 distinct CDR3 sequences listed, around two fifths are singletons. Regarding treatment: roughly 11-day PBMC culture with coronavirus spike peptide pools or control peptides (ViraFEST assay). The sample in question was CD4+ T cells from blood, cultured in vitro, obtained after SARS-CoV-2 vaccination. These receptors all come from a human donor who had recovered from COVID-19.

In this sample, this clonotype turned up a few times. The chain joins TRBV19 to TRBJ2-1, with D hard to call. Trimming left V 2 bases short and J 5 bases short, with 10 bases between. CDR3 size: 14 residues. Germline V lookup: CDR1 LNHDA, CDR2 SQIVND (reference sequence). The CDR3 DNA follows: TGTGCCAGTAGTATAACCGGAGTCCACAATGAGCAGTTCTTC. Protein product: CASSITGVHNEQFF.

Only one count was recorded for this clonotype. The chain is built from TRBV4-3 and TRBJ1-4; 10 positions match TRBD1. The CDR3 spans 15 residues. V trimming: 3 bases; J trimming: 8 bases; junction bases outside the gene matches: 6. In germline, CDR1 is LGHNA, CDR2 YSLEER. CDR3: CASSHPGQGIEKLFF. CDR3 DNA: TGCGCCAGCAGCCATCCGGGACAGGGGATAGAAAAACTGTTTTTT.

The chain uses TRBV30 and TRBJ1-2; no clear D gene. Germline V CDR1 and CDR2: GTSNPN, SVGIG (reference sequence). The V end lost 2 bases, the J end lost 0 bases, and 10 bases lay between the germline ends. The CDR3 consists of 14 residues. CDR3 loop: CAWSTQYANYGYTF. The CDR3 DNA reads TGTGCCTGGAGTACTCAGTACGCTAACTATGGCTACACCTTC.